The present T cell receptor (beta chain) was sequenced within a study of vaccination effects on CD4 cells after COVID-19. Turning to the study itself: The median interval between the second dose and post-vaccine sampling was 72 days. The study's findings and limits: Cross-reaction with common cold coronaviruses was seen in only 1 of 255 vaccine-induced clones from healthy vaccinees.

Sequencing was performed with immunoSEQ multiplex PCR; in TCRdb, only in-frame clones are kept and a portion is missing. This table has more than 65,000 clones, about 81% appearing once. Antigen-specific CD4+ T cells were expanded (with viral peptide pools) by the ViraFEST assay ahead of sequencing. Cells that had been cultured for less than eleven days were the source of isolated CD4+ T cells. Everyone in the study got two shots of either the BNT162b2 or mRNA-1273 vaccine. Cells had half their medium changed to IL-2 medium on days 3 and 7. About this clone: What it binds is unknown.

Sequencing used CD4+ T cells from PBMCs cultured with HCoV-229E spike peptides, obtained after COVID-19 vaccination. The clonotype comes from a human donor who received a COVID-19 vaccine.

The CDR3 loop reads CASSSLGQGNTEAFF. The CDR3 region has the DNA TGTGCCAGCAGTTCCCTCGGACAGGGGAACACTGAAGCTTTCTTT. This chain connects TRBV7-8 to TRBJ1-1; 8 nucleotides match TRBD1. This CDR3 region has 15 residues. The germline V gene encodes CDR1 SGHVS and CDR2 FQNEAQ. The trim removed 6 bases at V and 1 base at J, leaving 7 bases unmatched. Drawing the rest from reference TRBV7-8 and TRBJ1-1, the complete variable domain is GAGVSQSPRYKVAKRGQDVALRCDPISGHVSLFWYQQALGQGPEFLTYFQNEAQLDKSGLPSDRFFAERPEGSVSTLKIQRTQQEDSAVYLCASSSLGQGNTEAFFGQGTRLTVV.